This is a list of T cell receptor beta chains from one sample in a study of blood T cells in healthy people across ages. TCRdb reprocessed the 5' RACE reads with MiXCR, giving one entry per CDR3 protein. The sample records more than 900,000 distinct CDR3 sequences, about 23% being singletons. This same sample was also taken into another study, of T cells of mothers and their children.

The specimen sequenced was blood. The receptors shown here come from a girl aged 2 to 9 in good health. Both conserved end residues are part of each CDR3. A D gene is named only where the DNA matches it firmly. Rows may omit the clone size; those that give it use once, few, many or a size class.

few	TRBV9	TRBJ2-6	NA	CASSVVVLSGANVLTF
NA	TRBV4-2	TRBJ2-4	NA	CASSQLLAKNIQYF
once	TRBV7-9	TRBJ2-1	NA	CALGPSPLDNEQLF
NA	TRBV4-3	TRBJ2-3	NA	CASSQWAGRGLTDTQYF
NA	TRBV20-1	NA	TRBD2	CSAFRLAGGNEQFF
few	TRBV6-2/TRBV6-3	TRBJ2-3	NA	CASSKSDSTRLTDTQYF
few	TRBV12-5	TRBJ1-1	NA	CASGFNLGTEAFF
NA	TRBV7-9	TRBJ1-3	NA	CASSFYAGTGNTIYF
NA	TRBV6-2/TRBV6-3	NA	NA	CATKKESLVGEQFF
few	TRBV28	TRBJ1-4	NA	CASSPPPPDSEKLFF
NA	TRBV20-1	TRBJ1-2	TRBD1	CSARIFKGAAANYGYTF
few	TRBV29-1	TRBJ2-5	NA	CSVGNAGEETQYF
many	TRBV7-9	TRBJ2-1	TRBD2	CASSLVATSGFDNEQFF
few	TRBV28	TRBJ2-3	TRBD2	CASSAGVPSTDTQYF
few	TRBV28	TRBJ2-7	TRBD1	CASSFRDRGPEQYF
many	TRBV29-1	TRBJ2-3	NA	CSVPLGTQYF
many	TRBV5-1	TRBJ2-3	TRBD2	CASSPGTSADTQYF
few	TRBV11-1	NA	NA	CASSLSTGAPSIYEQYF
NA	TRBV29-1	TRBJ1-2	NA	CSVEGTTGTLDYGYTF
few	TRBV20-1	NA	TRBD2	CSASRTSGRVGGSGEQFF
few	TRBV28	TRBJ2-7	TRBD1	CASGPRNRDRSYEQYF
few	TRBV20-1	TRBJ2-1	NA	CSASQSNEQFF
NA	TRBV20-1	TRBJ2-1	NA	CSARNAESSYNEQFF
few	TRBV2	NA	TRBD2	CAILTSGSWGEQYF
NA	TRBV7-3	TRBJ2-5	NA	CASSSGTTLQETQYF
few	TRBV19	TRBJ2-1	NA	CASSITGNYNGQFF
few	TRBV28	TRBJ1-5	NA	CASSLLTQNVNQPQHF
NA	TRBV12-3/TRBV12-4	TRBJ2-5	NA	CASSLWGVQTQYF
NA	TRBV12-3/TRBV12-4	TRBJ2-6	NA	CASSSRTSSGANVLTF
NA	TRBV20-1	TRBJ2-1	NA	CSARASTSYNEQFF
few	TRBV12-3/TRBV12-4	TRBJ2-4	NA	CASSLAGSKNIQYF
NA	TRBV7-6	TRBJ2-3	NA	CASSPLVDTQYF
NA	TRBV7-2	TRBJ1-1	TRBD1	CASSRGGAWNTEAFF
NA	TRBV7-9	TRBJ2-1	NA	CASSQRGGNEQFF
NA	TRBV7-9	TRBJ2-7	NA	CASSLALGDEQYF
NA	TRBV2	TRBJ2-2	NA	CASSEARLSGELFF
NA	TRBV11-2	TRBJ2-2	NA	CASSLPPRNTGELFF
NA	TRBV9	TRBJ2-1	TRBD1	CASSAEGQGFNEQFF
NA	TRBV25-1	TRBJ2-2	NA	CASSEHTTNTGELFF
NA	TRBV12-3/TRBV12-4	TRBJ1-2	NA	CASSYRPDYGYTF